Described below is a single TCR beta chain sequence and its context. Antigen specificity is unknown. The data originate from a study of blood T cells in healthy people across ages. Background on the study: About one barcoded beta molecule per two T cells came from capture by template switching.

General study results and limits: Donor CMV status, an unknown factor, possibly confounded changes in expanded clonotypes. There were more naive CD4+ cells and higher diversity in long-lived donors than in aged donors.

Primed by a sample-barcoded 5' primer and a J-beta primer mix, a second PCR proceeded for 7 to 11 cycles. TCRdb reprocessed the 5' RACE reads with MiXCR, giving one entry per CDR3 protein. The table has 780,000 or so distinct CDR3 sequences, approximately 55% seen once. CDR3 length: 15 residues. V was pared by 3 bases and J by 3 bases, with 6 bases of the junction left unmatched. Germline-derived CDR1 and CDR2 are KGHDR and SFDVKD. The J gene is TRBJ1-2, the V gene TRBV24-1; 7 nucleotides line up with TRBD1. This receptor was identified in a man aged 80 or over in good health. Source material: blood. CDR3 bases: TGTGCCACCAGTGATCCAGGACAGGCGCACTATGGCTACACCTTC. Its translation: CATSDPGQAHYGYTF.